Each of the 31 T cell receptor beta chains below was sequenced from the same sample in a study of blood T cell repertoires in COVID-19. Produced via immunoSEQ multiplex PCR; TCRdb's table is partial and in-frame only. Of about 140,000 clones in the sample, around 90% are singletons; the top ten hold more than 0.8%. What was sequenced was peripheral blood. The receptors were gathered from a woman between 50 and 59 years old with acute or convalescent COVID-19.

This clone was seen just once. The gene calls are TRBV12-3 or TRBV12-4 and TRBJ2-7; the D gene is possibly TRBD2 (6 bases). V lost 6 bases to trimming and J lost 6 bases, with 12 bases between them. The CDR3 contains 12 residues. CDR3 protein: CASRIGGGEQYF. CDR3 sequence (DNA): TGTGCCAGCAGGATCGGGGGAGGCGAGCAGTACTTC.

The CDR3 sequence: CASSITVSGANVLTF. The DNA for the CDR3 is TGTGCCAGTAGTATAACAGTCTCTGGGGCCAACGTCCTGACTTTC. The V and J genes are TRBV19 and TRBJ2-6; no reliable D call. CDR3 length: 15 amino acids. Germline V gene sequence: CDR1 LNHDA, CDR2 SQIVND (reference sequence). Trimming pared 2 bases from V and 0 bases from J, leaving 5 bases between.

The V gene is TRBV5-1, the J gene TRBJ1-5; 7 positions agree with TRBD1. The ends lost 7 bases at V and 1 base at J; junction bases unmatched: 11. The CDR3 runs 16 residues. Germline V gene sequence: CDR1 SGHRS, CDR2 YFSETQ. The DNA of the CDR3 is TGCGCCAGCGCTCAAGGGGGCGATGAAAGCAATCAGCCCCAGCATTTT. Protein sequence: CASAQGGDESNQPQHF.

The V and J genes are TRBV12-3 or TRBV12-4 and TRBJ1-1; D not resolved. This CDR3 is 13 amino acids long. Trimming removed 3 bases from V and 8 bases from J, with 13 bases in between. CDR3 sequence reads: CASSFELEQEAFF. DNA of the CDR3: TGTGCCAGCAGTTTCGAGTTGGAGCAGGAAGCTTTCTTT.

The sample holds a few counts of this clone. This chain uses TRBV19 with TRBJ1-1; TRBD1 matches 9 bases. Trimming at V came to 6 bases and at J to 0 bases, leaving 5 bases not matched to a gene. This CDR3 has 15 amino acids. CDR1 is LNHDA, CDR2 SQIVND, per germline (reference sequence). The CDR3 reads CASSRGQGLNTEAFF. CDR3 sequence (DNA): TGTGCCAGTAGCCGGGGACAGGGCCTGAACACTGAAGCTTTCTTT.

The chain's CDR3 is CASSYSSGGSRYF. The CDR3 DNA sequence: TGTGCCAGCAGTTACTCTAGCGGGGGATCCCGGTACTTC. The genes are TRBV27 and TRBJ2-7; 10 nucleotides match TRBD2. In germline, CDR1 is MNHEY, CDR2 SMNVEV (reference sequence). V was pared by 4 bases and J by 12 bases, with 9 bases of the junction left unmatched. This CDR3 has 13 amino acids.

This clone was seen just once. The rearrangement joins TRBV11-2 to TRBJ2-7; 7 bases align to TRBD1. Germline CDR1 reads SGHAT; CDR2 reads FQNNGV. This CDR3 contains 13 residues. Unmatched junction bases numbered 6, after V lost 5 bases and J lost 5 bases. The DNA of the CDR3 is TGTGCCAGCAGCACCGGGACAGTGGACGAGCAGTACTTC. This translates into CASSTGTVDEQYF.

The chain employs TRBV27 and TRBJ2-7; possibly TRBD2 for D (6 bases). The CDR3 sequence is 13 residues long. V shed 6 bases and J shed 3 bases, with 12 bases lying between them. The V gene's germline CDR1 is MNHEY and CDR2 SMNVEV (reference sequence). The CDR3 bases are TGTGCCAGCAGGGAGGGGACGAACTACGAGCAGTACTTC. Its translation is CASREGTNYEQYF.

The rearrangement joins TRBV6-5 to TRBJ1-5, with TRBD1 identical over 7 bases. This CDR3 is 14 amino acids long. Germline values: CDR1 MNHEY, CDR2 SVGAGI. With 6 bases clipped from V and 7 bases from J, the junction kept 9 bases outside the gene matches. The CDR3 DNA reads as TGTGCCAGCAGCAGAAAAACAGGGGTACAGCCCCAGCATTTT. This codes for CASSRKTGVQPQHF.

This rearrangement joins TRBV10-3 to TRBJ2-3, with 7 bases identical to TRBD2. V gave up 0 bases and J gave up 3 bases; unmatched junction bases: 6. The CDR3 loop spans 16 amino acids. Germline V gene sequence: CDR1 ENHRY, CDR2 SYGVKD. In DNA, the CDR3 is TGTGCCATCAGTGAGTCTACTAGCGCCTCAACAGATACGCAGTATTTT. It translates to CAISESTSASTDTQYF.

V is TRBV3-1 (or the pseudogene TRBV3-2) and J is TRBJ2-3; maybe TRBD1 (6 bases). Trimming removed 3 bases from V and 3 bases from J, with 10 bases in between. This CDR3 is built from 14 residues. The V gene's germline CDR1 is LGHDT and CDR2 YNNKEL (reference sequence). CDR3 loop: CASSQGARTDTQYF. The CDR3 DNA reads TGTGCCAGCAGCCAGGGGGCTCGGACAGATACGCAGTATTTT.

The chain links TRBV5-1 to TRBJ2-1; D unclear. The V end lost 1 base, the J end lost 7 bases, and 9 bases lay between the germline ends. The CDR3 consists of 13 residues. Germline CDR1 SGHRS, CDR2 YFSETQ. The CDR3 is CASSLPSSNEQFF. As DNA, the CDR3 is TGCGCCAGCAGCTTGCCGTCTAGTAATGAGCAGTTCTTC.

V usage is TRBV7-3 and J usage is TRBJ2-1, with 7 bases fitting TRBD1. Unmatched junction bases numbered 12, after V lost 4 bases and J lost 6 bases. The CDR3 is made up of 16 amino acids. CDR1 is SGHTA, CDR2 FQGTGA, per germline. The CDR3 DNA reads TGTGCCAGCAGCTCTACAGGGGCCAACCCCTCCAATGAGCAGTTCTTC. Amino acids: CASSSTGANPSNEQFF. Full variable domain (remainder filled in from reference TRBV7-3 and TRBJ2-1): GAGVSQTPSNKVTEKGKYVELRCDPISGHTALYWYRQSLGQGPEFLIYFQGTGAADDSGLPNDRFFAVRPEGSVSTLKIQRTERGDSAVYLCASSSTGANPSNEQFFGPGTRLTVL.

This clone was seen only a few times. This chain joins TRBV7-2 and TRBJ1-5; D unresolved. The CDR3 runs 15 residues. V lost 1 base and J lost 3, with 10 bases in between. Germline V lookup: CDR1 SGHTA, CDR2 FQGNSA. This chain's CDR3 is CASSLVRGNNQPQHF. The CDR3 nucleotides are TGTGCCAGCAGCTTAGTTCGGGGAAACAATCAGCCCCAGCATTTT.

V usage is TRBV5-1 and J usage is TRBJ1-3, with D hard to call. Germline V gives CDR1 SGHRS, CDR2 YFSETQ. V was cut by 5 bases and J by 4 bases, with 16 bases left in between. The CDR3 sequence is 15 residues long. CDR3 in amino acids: CASSLHGSLGNTIYF. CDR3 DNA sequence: TGCGCCAGCAGTTTACACGGGTCCCTGGGAAACACCATATATTTT.

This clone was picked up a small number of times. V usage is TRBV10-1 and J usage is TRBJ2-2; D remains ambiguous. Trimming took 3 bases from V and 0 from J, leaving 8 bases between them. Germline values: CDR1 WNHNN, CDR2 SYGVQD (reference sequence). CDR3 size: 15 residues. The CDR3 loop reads CASSEQFANTGELFF. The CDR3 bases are TGCGCCAGCAGTGAACAGTTCGCGAACACCGGGGAGCTGTTTTTT.

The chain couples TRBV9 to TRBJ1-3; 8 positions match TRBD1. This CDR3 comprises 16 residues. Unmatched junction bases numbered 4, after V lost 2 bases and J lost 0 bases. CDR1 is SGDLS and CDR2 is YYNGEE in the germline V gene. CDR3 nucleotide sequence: TGTGCCAGCAGCGTCCAGGGGGCCTTCTCTGGAAACACCATATATTTT. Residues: CASSVQGAFSGNTIYF.

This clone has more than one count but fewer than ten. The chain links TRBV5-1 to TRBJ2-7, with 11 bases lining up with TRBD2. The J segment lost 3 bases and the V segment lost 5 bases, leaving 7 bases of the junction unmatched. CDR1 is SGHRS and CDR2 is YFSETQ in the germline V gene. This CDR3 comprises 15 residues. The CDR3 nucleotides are TGCGCCAGCAGGGAGACTAGCGGGGCACTCTACGAGCAGTACTTC. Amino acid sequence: CASRETSGALYEQYF.

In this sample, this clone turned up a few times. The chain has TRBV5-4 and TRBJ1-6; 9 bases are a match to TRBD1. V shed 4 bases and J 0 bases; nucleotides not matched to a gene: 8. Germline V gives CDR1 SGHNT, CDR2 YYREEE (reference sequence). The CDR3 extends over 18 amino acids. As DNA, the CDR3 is TGTGCCAGCAGCCCCCCCGGACAGGGGAGCTCCTATAATTCACCCCTCCACTTT. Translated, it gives CASSPPGQGSSYNSPLHF. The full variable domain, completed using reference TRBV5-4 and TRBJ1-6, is ETGVTQSPTHLIKTRGQQVTLRCSSQSGHNTVSWYQQALGQGPQFIFQYYREEENGRGNFPPRFSGLQFPNYSSELNVNALELDDSALYLCASSPPGQGSSYNSPLHFGNGTRLTVT.

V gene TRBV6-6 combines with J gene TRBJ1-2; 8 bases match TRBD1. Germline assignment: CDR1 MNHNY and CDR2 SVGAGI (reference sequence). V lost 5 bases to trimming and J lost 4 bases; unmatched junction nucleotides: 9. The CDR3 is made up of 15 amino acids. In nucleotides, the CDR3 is TGTGCCAGCAGTACCCGGGACAGGATGATCTATGGCTACACCTTC. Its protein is CASSTRDRMIYGYTF.

The CDR3: CATSQPGQGANIYGYTF. The DNA of the CDR3 is TGTGCCACCAGTCAACCGGGACAGGGAGCGAATATATATGGCTACACCTTC. This chain uses TRBV24-1 with TRBJ1-2; 9 bases map to TRBD1. CDR1 is KGHDR and CDR2 is SFDVKD in the germline V gene. CDR3 size: 17 residues. Trimming cost V 6 bases and J 5 bases; bases outside gene matches: 15.

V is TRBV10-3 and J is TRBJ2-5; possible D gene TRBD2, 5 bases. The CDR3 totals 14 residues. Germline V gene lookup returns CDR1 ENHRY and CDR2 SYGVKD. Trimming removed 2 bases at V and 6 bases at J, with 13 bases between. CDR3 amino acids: CAISEDMEVKTQYF. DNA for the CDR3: TGTGCCATCAGTGAGGACATGGAGGTAAAGACCCAGTACTTC.

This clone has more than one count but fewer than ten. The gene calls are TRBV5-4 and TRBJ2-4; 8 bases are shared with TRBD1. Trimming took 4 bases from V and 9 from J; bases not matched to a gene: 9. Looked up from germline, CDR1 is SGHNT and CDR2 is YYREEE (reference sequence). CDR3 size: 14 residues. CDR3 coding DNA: TGTGCCAGCAGCACTCCAGGGGGCGACGGCATTCAGTACTTC. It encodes CASSTPGGDGIQYF. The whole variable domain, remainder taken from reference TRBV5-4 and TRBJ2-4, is ETGVTQSPTHLIKTRGQQVTLRCSSQSGHNTVSWYQQALGQGPQFIFQYYREEENGRGNFPPRFSGLQFPNYSSELNVNALELDDSALYLCASSTPGGDGIQYFGAGTRLSVL.

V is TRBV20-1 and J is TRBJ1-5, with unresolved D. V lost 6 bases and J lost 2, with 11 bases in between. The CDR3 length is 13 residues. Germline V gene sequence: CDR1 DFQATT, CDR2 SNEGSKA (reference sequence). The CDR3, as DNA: TGCAGTGCCAGTCGGGGAGGCAATCAGCCCCAGCATTTT. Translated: CSASRGGNQPQHF.

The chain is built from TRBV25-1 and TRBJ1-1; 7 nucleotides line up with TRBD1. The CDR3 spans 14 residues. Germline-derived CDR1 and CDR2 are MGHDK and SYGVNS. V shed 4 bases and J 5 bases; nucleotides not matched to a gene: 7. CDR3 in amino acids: CASSGTGRGTEAFF. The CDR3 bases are TGTGCCAGCAGTGGGACAGGACGGGGGACTGAAGCTTTCTTT.

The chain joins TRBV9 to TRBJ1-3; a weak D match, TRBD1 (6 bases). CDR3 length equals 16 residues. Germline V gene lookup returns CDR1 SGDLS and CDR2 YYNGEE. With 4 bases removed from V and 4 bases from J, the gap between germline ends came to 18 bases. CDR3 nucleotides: TGTGCCAGCAGCACTACCGGGACATTTTCCGGAAACACCATATATTTT. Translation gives CASSTTGTFSGNTIYF.

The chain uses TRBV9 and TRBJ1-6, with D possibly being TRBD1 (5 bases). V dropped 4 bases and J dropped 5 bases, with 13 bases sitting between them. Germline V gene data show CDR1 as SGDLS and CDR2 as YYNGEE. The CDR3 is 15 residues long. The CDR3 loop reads CASSSRQSNNSPLHF. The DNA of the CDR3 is TGTGCCAGCAGCTCTCGACAGTCTAATAATTCACCCCTCCACTTT. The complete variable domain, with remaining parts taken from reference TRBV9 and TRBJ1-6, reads DSGVTQTPKHLITATGQRVTLRCSPRSGDLSVYWYQQSLDQGLQFLIQYYNGEERAKGNILERFSAQQFPDLHSELNLSSLELGDSALYFCASSSRQSNNSPLHFGNGTRLTVT.

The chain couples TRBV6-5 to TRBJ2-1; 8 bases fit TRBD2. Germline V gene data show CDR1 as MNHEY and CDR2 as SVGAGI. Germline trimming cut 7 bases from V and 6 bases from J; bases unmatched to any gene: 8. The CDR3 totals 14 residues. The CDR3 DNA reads TGTGCCAGCACCCTCAGTACTAGCGGCAATGAGCAGTTCTTC. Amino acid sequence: CASTLSTSGNEQFF.

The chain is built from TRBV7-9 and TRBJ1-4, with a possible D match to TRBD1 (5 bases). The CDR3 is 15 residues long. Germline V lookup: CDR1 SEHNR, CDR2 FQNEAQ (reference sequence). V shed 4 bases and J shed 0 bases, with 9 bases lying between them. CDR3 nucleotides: TGTGCCAGCAGCTCCACAGGAGCAACTAATGAAAAACTGTTTTTT. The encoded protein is CASSSTGATNEKLFF.

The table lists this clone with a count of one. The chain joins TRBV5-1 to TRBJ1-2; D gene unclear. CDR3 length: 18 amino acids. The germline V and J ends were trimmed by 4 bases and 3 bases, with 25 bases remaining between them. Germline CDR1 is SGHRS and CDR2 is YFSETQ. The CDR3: CASSHPEEGLTTHYGYTF. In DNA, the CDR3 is TGCGCCAGCAGCCACCCGGAGGAGGGCCTCACGACGCACTATGGCTACACCTTC.

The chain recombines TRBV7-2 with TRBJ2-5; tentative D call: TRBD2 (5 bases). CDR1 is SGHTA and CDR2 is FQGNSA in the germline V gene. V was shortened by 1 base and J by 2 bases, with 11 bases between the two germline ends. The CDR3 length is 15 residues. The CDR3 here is CASSLVGSGQETQYF. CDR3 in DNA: TGTGCCAGCAGCTTAGTGGGGAGCGGACAAGAGACCCAGTACTTC.